This TCR beta chain was profiled in a study of OX40 agonist ivuxolimab in advanced cancers. Study background: Ivuxolimab is an agonistic anti-OX40 (CD134) antibody, and patients were treated with it. Patients were treated with intravenous ivuxolimab, dosed at 0.01 to 10 mg/kg and infused every 2 weeks. Study results and limitations: There were, on average, more expanded clones in CD8+ T cells than in CD4+. Dosing at 0.1 to 3.0 mg/kg was accompanied by clonal expansion of CD4+ and CD8+ blood T cells by week 6.

Clones were sequenced by immunoSEQ multiplex PCR, and TCRdb holds only the in-frame ones, with some missing. The sample holds 46,000 or so clones; around 84% are singletons and the top ten take around 11%. Germline-derived CDR1 and CDR2 are MNHNS and SASEGT. The CDR3 spans 15 residues. Trimming took 2 bases from V and 1 from J, leaving 11 bases between them. Notes on this clone: Its matching antigen is unknown.

Specimen: CD4+ or CD8+ T cells sorted from blood, collected in a trial of the OX40 agonist ivuxolimab. The chain carries TRBV6-1 and TRBJ1-1, with D perhaps matching TRBD1 (5 bases). This clonotype was sampled from an adult with an advanced solid tumor such as melanoma, head and neck, liver or kidney cancer. In DNA, the CDR3 is TGTGCCAGCAGTGAATTGTGGGGACCGAACACTGAAGCTTTCTTT. Translated, it gives CASSELWGPNTEAFF.